This T cell receptor beta chain was recorded in a study of cytomegalovirus exposure and HLA in healthy donors. Study results and caveats: It was assumed in the presence/absence analyses that sequencing depth was roughly uniform across donors. Across donors, most TCRs were seen rarely, yet some public ones were widespread.

The study ran its PCR with 60 Vbeta and 13 Jbeta primers. Assay: immunoSEQ multiplex PCR; the TCRdb copy retains only in-frame clones and omits some. The sample records 100,000 to 120,000 clones, around 80% being singletons. Comment on this clone: No antigen is known for it.

V trimming: 1 base; J trimming: 2 bases; junction bases outside the gene matches: 4. Germline-derived CDR1 and CDR2 are GTSNPN and SVGIG (reference sequence). There are 16 residues in the CDR3. This chain links TRBV30 with TRBJ2-7, with 14 bases aligning to TRBD2. The clonotype comes from an older woman in good health and CMV-seropositive. Sequenced sample: PBMCs. The CDR3 region is CAWSARLAGGPYEQYF. In nucleotides, the CDR3 is TGTGCCTGGAGTGCTAGACTAGCGGGAGGGCCCTACGAGCAGTACTTC.